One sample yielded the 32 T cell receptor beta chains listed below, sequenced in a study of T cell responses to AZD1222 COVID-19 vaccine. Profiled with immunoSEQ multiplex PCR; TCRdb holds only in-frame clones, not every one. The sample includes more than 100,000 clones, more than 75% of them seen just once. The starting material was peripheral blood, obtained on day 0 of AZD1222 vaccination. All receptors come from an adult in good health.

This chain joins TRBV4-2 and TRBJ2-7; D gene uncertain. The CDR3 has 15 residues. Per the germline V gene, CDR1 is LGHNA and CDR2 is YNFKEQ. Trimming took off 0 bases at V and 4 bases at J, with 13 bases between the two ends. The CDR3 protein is CASSQDPGSTYEQYF. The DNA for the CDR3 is TGTGCCAGCAGCCAAGATCCCGGATCCACATACGAGCAGTACTTC.

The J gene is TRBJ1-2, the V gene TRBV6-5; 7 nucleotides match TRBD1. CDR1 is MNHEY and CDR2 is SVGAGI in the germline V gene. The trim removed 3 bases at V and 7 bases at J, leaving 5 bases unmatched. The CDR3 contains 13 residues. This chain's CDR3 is CASSYNRGSGYTF. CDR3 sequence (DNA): TGTGCCAGCAGTTATAACAGGGGAAGTGGCTACACCTTC.

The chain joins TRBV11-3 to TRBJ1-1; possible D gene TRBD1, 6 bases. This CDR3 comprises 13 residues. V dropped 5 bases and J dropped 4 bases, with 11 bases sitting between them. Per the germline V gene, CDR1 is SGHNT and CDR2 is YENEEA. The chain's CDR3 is CASSPTGFTEAFF. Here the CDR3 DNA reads TGTGCCAGCAGCCCTACAGGGTTCACTGAAGCTTTCTTT.

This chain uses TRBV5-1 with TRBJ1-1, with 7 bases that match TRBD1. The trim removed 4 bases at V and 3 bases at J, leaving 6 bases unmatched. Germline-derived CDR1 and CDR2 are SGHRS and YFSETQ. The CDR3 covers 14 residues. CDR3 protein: CASSLTGLDTEAFF. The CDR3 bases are TGCGCCAGCAGCCTGACAGGGTTGGACACTGAAGCTTTCTTT.

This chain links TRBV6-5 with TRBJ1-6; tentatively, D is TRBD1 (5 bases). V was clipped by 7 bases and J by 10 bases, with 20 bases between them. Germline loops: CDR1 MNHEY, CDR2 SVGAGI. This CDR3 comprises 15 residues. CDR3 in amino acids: CASIYPGVRASPLHF. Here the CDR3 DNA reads TGTGCCAGCATCTACCCCGGGGTCAGGGCGTCACCCCTCCACTTT.

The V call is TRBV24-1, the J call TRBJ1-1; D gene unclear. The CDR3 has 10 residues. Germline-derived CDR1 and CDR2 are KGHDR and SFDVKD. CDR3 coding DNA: TGTGGACGTGGGAAGAGCGAAGCTTTCTTT. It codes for CGRGKSEAFF.

CDR3 nucleotide sequence: TGTGCCAGTAGTGACGGCTCCTACGAGCAGTACTTC. As protein: CASSDGSYEQYF. This chain links TRBV19 with TRBJ2-7; D is ambiguous. Per germline, CDR1 LNHDA and CDR2 SQIVND (reference sequence). V lost 5 bases to trimming and J lost 0 bases, with 5 bases between them. The CDR3 consists of 12 residues.

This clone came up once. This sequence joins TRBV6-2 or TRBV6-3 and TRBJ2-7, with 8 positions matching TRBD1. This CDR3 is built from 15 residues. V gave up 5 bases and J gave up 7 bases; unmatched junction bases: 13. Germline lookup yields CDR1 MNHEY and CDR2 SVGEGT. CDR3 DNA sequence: TGTGCCAGCAGTGACCCGGAGACAGGGGCTCGAGAGCAGTACTTC. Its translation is CASSDPETGAREQYF.

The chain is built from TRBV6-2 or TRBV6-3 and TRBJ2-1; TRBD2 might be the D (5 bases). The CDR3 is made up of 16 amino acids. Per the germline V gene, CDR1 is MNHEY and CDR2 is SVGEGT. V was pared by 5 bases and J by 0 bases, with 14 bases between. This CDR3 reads CASSPGRGSSYNEQFF. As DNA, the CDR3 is TGTGCCAGCAGTCCCGGACGAGGGAGCTCCTACAATGAGCAGTTCTTC.

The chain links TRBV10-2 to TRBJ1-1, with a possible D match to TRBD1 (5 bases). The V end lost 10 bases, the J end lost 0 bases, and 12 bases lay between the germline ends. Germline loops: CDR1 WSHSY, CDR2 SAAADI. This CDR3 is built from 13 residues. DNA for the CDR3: TGCGCCATCGGCCGGGGGTTGAACACTGAAGCTTTCTTT. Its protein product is CAIGRGLNTEAFF.

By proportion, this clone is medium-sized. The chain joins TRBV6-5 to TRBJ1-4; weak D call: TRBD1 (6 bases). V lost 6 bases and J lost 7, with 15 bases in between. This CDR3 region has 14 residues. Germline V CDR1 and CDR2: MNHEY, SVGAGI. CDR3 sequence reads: CASRRTAGGEKLFF. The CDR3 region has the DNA TGTGCCAGCAGACGGACAGCCGGGGGTGAAAAACTGTTTTTT.

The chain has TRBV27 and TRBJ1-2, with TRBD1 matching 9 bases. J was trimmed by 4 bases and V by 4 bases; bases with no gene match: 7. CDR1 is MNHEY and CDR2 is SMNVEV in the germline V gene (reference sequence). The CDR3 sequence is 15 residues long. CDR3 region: CASSSPGQGIYGYTF. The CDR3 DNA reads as TGTGCCAGCAGTTCGCCGGGACAGGGCATCTATGGCTACACCTTC.

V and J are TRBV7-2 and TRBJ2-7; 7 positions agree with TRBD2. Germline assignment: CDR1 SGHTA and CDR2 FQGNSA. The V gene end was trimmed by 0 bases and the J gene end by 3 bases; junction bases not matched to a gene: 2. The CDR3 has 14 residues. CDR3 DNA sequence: TGTGCCAGCAGCTTAGCGTCGGGGGGCTACGAGCAGTACTTC. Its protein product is CASSLASGGYEQYF.

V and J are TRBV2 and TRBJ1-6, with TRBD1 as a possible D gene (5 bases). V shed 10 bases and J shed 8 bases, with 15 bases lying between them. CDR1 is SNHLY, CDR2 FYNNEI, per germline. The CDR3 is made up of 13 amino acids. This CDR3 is CATGRDVYSPLHF. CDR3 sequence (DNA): TGTGCCACCGGAAGGGACGTTTATTCACCCCTCCACTTT.

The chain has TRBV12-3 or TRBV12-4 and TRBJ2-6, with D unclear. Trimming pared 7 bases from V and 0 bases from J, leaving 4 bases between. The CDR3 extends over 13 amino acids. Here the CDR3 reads CASKDSGANVLTF. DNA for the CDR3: TGTGCCAGCAAAGACTCTGGGGCCAACGTCCTGACTTTC.

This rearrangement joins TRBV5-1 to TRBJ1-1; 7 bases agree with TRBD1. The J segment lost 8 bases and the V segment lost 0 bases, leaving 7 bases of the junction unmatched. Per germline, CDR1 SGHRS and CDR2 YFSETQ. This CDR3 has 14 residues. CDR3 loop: CASSLGTGAREAFF. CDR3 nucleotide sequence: TGCGCCAGCAGCTTGGGGACAGGAGCTAGGGAAGCTTTCTTT.

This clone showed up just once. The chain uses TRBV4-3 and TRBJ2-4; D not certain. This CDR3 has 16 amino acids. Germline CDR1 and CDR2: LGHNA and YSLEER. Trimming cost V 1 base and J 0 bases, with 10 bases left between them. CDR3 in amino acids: CASSQASRLAKNIQYF. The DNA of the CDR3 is TGCGCCAGCAGCCAAGCAAGCCGACTAGCCAAAAACATTCAGTACTTC.

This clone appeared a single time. DNA of the CDR3: TGCAGCGTTGAGGGGGGTCGATACGAGCAGTACTTC. Translated, it gives CSVEGGRYEQYF. The V and J genes are TRBV29-1 and TRBJ2-7, with a tentative D call TRBD2 (6 bases). The CDR3 is 12 residues long. CDR1 and CDR2 from the germline V gene are SQVTM and ANQGSEA. With 3 bases removed from V and 4 bases from J, the gap between germline ends came to 10 bases.

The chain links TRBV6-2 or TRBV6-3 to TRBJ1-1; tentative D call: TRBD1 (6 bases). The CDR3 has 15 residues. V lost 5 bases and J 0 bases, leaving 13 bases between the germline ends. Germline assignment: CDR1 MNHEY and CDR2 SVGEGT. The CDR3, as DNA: TGTGCCAGCAGTCAGACAGGATGGATGAACACTGAAGCTTTCTTT. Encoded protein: CASSQTGWMNTEAFF.

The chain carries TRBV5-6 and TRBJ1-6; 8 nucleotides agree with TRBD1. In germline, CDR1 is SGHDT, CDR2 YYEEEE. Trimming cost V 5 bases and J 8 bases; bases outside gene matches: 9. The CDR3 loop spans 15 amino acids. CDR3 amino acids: CASSFSGTGYSPLHF. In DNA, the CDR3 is TGTGCCAGCAGTTTTTCCGGGACAGGCTATTCACCCCTCCACTTT.

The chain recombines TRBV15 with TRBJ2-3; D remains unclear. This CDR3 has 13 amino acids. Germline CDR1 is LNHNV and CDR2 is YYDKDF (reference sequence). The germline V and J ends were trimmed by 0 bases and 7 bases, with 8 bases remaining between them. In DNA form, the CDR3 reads TGTGCCACCAGCAGAGAGGTAGGGAATACGCAGTATTTT. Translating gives CATSREVGNTQYF.

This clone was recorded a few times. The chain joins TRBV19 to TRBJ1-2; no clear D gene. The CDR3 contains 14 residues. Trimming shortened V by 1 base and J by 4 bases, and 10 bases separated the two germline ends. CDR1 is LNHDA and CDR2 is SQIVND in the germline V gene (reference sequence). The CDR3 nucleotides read TGTGCCAGTAGTATAGTTCTGCGGCTCTATGGCTACACCTTC. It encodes CASSIVLRLYGYTF.

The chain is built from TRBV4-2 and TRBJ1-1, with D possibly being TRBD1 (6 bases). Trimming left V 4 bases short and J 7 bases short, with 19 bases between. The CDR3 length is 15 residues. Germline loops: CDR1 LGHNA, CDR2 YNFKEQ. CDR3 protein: CASSLYPLGGDEAFF. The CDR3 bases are TGTGCCAGCAGCCTTTATCCCCTAGGGGGAGATGAAGCTTTCTTT.

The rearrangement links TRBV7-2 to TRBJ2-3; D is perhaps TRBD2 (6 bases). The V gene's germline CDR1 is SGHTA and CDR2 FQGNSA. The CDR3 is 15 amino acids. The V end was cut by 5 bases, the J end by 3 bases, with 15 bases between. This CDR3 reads CASSQGTGNTDTQYF. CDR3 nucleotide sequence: TGTGCCAGCAGCCAAGGGACTGGGAATACAGATACGCAGTATTTT.

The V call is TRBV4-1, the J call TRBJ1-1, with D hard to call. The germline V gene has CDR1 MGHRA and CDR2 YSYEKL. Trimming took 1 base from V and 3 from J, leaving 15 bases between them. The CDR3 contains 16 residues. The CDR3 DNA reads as TGCGCCAGCAGCCAAGTGGTCGGCAGTCGGGACACTGAAGCTTTCTTT. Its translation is CASSQVVGSRDTEAFF.

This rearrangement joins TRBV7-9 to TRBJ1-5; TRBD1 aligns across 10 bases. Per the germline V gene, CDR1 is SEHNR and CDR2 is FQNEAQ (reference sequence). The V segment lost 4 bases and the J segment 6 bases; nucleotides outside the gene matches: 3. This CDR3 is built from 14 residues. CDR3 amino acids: CASSSGTGVQPQHF. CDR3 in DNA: TGTGCCAGCAGCTCCGGGACAGGGGTTCAGCCCCAGCATTTT. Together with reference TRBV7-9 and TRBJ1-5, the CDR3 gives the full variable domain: DTGVSQNPRHKITKRGQNVTFRCDPISEHNRLYWYRQTLGQGPEFLTYFQNEAQLEKSRLLSDRFSAERPKGSFSTLEIQRTEQGDSAMYLCASSSGTGVQPQHFGDGTRLSIL.

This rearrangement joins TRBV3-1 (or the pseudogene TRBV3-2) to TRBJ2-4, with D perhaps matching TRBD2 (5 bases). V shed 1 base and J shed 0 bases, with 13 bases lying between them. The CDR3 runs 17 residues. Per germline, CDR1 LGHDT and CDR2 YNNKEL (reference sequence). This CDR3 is CASSQVPGMEAKNIQYF. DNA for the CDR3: TGTGCCAGCAGCCAAGTCCCGGGGATGGAAGCCAAAAACATTCAGTACTTC.

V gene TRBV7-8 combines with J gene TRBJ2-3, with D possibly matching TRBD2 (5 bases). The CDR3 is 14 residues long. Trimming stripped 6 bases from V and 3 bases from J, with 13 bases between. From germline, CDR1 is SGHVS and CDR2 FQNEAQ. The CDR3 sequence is CASRKGVMTDTQYF. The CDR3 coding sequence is TGTGCCAGCAGAAAGGGAGTGATGACAGATACGCAGTATTTT. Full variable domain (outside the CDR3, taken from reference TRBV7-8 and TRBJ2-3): GAGVSQSPRYKVAKRGQDVALRCDPISGHVSLFWYQQALGQGPEFLTYFQNEAQLDKSGLPSDRFFAERPEGSVSTLKIQRTQQEDSAVYLCASRKGVMTDTQYFGPGTRLTVL.

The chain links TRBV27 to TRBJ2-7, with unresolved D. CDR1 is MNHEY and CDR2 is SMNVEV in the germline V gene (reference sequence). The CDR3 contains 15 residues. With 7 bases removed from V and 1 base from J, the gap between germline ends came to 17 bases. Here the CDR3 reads CASKVIGPTSYEQYF. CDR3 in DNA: TGTGCCAGCAAGGTCATTGGCCCCACATCCTACGAGCAGTACTTC.

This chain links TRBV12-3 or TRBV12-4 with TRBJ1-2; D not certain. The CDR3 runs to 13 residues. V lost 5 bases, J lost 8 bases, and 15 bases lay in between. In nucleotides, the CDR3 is TGTGCCAGCAGTAACCGCGAGGGTGGAGGCTACACCTTC. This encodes CASSNREGGGYTF.

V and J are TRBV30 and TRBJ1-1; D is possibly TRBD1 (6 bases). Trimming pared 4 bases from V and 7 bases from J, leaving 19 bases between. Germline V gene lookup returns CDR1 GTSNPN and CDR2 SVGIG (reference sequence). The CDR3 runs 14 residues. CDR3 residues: CAWTPGGTSIEAFF. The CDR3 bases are TGTGCCTGGACCCCCGGGGGGACATCGATTGAAGCTTTCTTT. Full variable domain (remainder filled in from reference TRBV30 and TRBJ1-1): SQTIHQWPATLVQPVGSPLSLECTVEGTSNPNLYWYRQAAGRGLQLLFYSVGIGQISSEVPQNLSASRPQDRQFILSSKKLLLSDSGFYLCAWTPGGTSIEAFFGQGTRLTVV.

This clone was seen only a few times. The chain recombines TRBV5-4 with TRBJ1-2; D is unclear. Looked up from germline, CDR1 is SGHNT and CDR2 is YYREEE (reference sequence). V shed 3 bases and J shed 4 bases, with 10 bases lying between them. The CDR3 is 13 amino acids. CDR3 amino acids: CASSSTEPYGYTF. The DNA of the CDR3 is TGTGCCAGCAGCTCCACCGAACCCTATGGCTACACCTTC.